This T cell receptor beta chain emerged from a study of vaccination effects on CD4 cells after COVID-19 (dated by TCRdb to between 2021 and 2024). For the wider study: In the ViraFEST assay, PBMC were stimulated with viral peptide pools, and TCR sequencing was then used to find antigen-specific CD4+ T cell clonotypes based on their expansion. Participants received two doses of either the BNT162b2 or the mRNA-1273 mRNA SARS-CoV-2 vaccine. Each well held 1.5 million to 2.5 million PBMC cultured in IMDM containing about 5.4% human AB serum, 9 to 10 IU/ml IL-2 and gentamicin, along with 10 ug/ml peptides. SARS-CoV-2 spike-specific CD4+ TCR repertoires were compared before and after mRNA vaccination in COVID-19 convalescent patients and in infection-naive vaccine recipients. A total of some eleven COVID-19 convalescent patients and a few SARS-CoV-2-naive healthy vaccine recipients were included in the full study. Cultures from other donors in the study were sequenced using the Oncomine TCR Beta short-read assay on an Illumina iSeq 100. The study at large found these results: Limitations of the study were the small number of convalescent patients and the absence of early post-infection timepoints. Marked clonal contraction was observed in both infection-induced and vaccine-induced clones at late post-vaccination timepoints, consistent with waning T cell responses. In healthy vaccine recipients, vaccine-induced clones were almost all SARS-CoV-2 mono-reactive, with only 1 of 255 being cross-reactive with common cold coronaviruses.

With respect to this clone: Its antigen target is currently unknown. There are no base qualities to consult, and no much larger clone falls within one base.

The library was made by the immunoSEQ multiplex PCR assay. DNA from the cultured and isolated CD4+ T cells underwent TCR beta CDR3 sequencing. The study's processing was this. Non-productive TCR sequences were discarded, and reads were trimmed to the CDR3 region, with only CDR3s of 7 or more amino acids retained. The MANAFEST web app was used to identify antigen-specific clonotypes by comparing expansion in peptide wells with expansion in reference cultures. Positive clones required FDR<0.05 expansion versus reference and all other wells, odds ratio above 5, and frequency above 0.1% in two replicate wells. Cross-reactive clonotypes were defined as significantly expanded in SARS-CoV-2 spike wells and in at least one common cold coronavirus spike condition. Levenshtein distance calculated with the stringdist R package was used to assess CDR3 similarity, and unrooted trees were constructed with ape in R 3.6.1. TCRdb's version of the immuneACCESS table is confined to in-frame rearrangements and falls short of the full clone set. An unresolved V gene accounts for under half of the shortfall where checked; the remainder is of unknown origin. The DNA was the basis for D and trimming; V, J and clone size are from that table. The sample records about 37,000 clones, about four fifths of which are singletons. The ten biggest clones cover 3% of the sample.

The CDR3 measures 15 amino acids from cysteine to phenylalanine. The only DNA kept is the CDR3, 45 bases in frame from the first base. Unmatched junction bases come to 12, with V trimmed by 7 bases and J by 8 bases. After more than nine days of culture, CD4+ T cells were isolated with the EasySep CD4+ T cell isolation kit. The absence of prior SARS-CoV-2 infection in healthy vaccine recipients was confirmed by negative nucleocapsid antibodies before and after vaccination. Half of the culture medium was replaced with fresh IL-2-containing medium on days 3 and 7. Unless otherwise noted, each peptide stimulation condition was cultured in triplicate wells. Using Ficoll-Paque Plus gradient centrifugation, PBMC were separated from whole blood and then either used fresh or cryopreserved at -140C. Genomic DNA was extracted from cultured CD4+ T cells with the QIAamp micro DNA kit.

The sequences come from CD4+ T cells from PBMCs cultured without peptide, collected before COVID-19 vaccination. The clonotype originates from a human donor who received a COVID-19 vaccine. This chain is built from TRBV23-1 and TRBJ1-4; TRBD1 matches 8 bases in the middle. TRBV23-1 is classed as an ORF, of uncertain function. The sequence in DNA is TGCGCCAGCAACGGGACAGGACTAGCGGGGGAAAAACTGTTTTTT. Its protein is CASNGTGLAGEKLFF.